Given below is one T cell receptor beta chain in context. Here immunoSEQ multiplex PCR was the method, and the copy in TCRdb shows in-frame clones only, minus some. The sample yields roughly 67,000 clones, roughly 85% seen once. This sample is drawn from a study of OX40 agonist ivuxolimab in advanced cancers. Study overall: Melanoma, hepatocellular carcinoma, head and neck or renal cell cancer occurred in dose-escalation patients.

Blood got drawn at baseline, again on cycle 4 day 1, and then on cycle 7 day 1. The ends lost 7 bases at V and 8 bases at J; junction bases unmatched: 5. Germline V gene data show CDR1 as DFQATT and CDR2 as SNEGSKA (reference sequence). This CDR3 has 11 residues. The chain combines TRBV20-1 with TRBJ2-1, with 7 bases fitting TRBD1. Sequencing was performed on CD4+ or CD8+ T cells sorted from blood, taken in a trial of the OX40 agonist ivuxolimab. The clonotype was recovered from an adult with an advanced solid tumor such as melanoma, head and neck, liver or kidney cancer. The CDR3 protein is CSGNRGDEQFF. The CDR3 DNA sequence: TGCAGTGGTAACAGGGGCGATGAGCAGTTCTTC.